The 15 T cell receptor beta chains below were found in one sample sequenced in a study of blood T cell repertoires in COVID-19. TCRdb's table, derived via immunoSEQ multiplex PCR, lists solely in-frame clones and lacks some. The repertoire has about 170,000 clones, about 74% of them found once; the top ten carry less than 3%. The sequenced material came from peripheral blood. These receptors came from an elderly woman with acute or convalescent COVID-19.

This clone was seen just once. This chain connects TRBV4-1 to TRBJ2-5; 11 nucleotides line up with TRBD1. This CDR3 is 15 amino acids long. Germline V gene data show CDR1 as MGHRA and CDR2 as YSYEKL. Trimming removed 4 bases from V and 5 bases from J; junction bases left unmatched: 6. CDR3 sequence reads: CASSRGQGAGETQYF. The DNA for the CDR3 is TGCGCCAGCAGCCGCGGACAGGGGGCCGGGGAGACCCAGTACTTC.

This clone showed up just once. The J gene is TRBJ1-5, the V gene TRBV6-4, with TRBD1 matching 9 bases. V lost 4 bases, J lost 7 bases, and 5 bases stayed unmatched. There are 14 residues in the CDR3. Germline V gene sequence: CDR1 MRHNA, CDR2 SNTAGT. The CDR3 sequence: CASSGGQGGQPQHF. CDR3 DNA sequence: TGTGCCAGCAGTGGGGGACAGGGCGGACAGCCCCAGCATTTT.

The rearrangement links TRBV7-2 to TRBJ2-7; tentative D call: TRBD2 (5 bases). This CDR3 contains 14 residues. In germline, CDR1 is SGHTA, CDR2 FQGNSA. Between the trimmed V and J ends, which lost 4 bases and 3 bases, there was a span of 13 bases. In DNA, the CDR3 is TGTGCCAGCAGCTCCCTCATGAGCGGCTACGAGCAGTACTTC. This encodes CASSSLMSGYEQYF.

This clone came up many times. The J gene is TRBJ1-2, the V gene TRBV3-1 (or the pseudogene TRBV3-2); D not certain. The CDR3 runs to 16 residues. The ends were cut back, 2 bases at V and 6 bases at J, with 19 bases in the middle. The germline CDR1 and CDR2 sequences are LGHDT and YNNKEL (reference sequence). The CDR3 sequence is CASSQMPGDLADGYTF. CDR3 nucleotide sequence: TGTGCCAGCAGCCAAATGCCTGGCGACTTAGCTGATGGCTACACCTTC.

The rearrangement links TRBV30 to TRBJ2-7; D might be TRBD2 (6 bases). The germline gives CDR1 GTSNPN, CDR2 SVGIG (reference sequence). The CDR3 is made up of 13 amino acids. Trimming took 1 base from V and 7 from J, leaving 14 bases between them. CDR3 nucleotides: TGTGCCTGGAGTGGACTAGTCTCGGGTGAGCAGTACTTC. Protein: CAWSGLVSGEQYF.

The chain couples TRBV6-5 to TRBJ1-6, with D possibly being TRBD1 (6 bases). Germline loops: CDR1 MNHEY, CDR2 SVGAGI. The CDR3 covers 15 residues. Between the trimmed V and J ends, which lost 0 bases and 7 bases, there was a span of 10 bases. In nucleotides, the CDR3 is TGTGCCAGCAGTTACTCTACAGGGTCAAATTCACCCCTCCACTTT. Translating it yields CASSYSTGSNSPLHF.

The J gene is TRBJ2-3, the V gene TRBV10-3; 8 bases match TRBD1. There are 14 residues in the CDR3. Germline CDR1 is ENHRY and CDR2 is SYGVKD. V shed 6 bases, J shed 3 bases, and the junction held 5 bases outside the gene matches. The CDR3 coding sequence is TGTGCCATCAGCGGACAGGGATGGACAGATACGCAGTATTTT. Encoded protein: CAISGQGWTDTQYF.

The chain recombines TRBV4-3 with TRBJ1-1, with D possibly being TRBD1 (6 bases). V was clipped by 0 bases and J by 6 bases, with 11 bases between them. The germline V gene encodes CDR1 LGHNA and CDR2 YSLEER. This CDR3 is built from 14 residues. The CDR3 region has the DNA TGCGCCAGCAGCCAAGACCTGACAGGATCTGAAGCTTTCTTT. Amino acids: CASSQDLTGSEAFF.

The rearrangement links TRBV19 to TRBJ1-1; tentative D call: TRBD1 (5 bases). Germline CDR1 and CDR2: LNHDA and SQIVND (reference sequence). The CDR3 totals 14 residues. V lost 5 bases and J lost 6, with 16 bases in between. For the CDR3, the DNA is TGTGCCAGTAGTTTGACAGTTACCCGACCTGAAGCTTTCTTT. Protein: CASSLTVTRPEAFF.

The genes are TRBV6-6 and TRBJ1-1, with TRBD1 matching 7 bases. This CDR3 spans 16 amino acids. CDR1 and CDR2 (germline): MNHNY, SVGAGI (reference sequence). V shed 6 bases, J shed 0 bases, and the junction held 10 bases outside the gene matches. For the CDR3, the DNA is TGTGCCAGCAGCCCCGCTTCGGGACAGATGAACACTGAAGCTTTCTTT. Translating gives CASSPASGQMNTEAFF.

This rearrangement joins TRBV19 to TRBJ1-3; D gene ambiguous. The CDR3 extends over 14 amino acids. From germline, CDR1 is LNHDA and CDR2 SQIVND (reference sequence). Trimming stripped 3 bases from V and 0 bases from J, with 6 bases between. The CDR3 here is CASSMTTSGNTIYF. CDR3 DNA: TGTGCCAGTAGTATGACAACCTCTGGAAACACCATATATTTT.

V and J are TRBV5-5 and TRBJ2-3; 7 bases fit TRBD1. The germline V gene has CDR1 SGHKS and CDR2 YYEKEE (reference sequence). This CDR3 has 14 amino acids. V gave up 10 bases and J gave up 7 bases; unmatched junction bases: 15. CDR3 region: CASQTGATANTQYF. As DNA, the CDR3 is TGTGCCTCACAAACAGGGGCGACTGCAAATACGCAGTATTTT.

The chain combines TRBV19 with TRBJ1-2; a weak D match, TRBD1 (5 bases). V dropped 6 bases and J dropped 6 bases, with 20 bases sitting between them. The length of the CDR3 is 15 residues. CDR1 is LNHDA, CDR2 SQIVND, per germline (reference sequence). For the CDR3, the DNA is TGTGCCAGTAGGCCCCCCGTGTGGACACCCGATGGCTACACCTTC. Translation gives CASRPPVWTPDGYTF.

The chain combines TRBV24-1 with TRBJ2-7; 11 nucleotides align to TRBD2. From germline, CDR1 is KGHDR and CDR2 SFDVKD. V gave up 4 bases and J gave up 3 bases; unmatched junction bases: 1. CDR3 length: 14 amino acids. In DNA, the CDR3 is TGTGCCACCAGTGACGGACTAGCGGGCTACGAGCAGTACTTC. As protein: CATSDGLAGYEQYF.

V usage is TRBV19 and J usage is TRBJ2-5; no definite D call. This CDR3 has 13 amino acids. V was cut by 3 bases and J by 3 bases, with 8 bases left in between. Per the germline V gene, CDR1 is LNHDA and CDR2 is SQIVND (reference sequence). DNA for the CDR3: TGTGCCAGTAGTATCTCAGGTGAAGAGACCCAGTACTTC. Translating it yields CASSISGEETQYF.